The 29 T cell receptor beta chains below come from one sample, sequenced in a study of shared T cell receptors in the human thymus. Assay used: immunoSEQ multiplex PCR; TCRdb lists only in-frame clones, some missing. The sample has 600,000 or so clones, around 87% seen once. These data are also associated with another study on human thymus T cells.

Specimen: thymocytes. The receptors stem from a boy under two years old with a congenital heart defect.

The gene calls are TRBV11-3 and TRBJ1-1, with D hard to call. V was shortened by 5 bases and J by 0 bases, with 7 bases between the two germline ends. Per the germline V gene, CDR1 is SGHNT and CDR2 is YENEEA. CDR3 length: 13 amino acids. The CDR3 DNA reads as TGTGCCAGCAGCAAGCACCTGAACACTGAAGCTTTCTTT. It is translated as CASSKHLNTEAFF. Using reference TRBV11-3 and TRBJ1-1 for the parts outside the CDR3, the full variable domain is EAGVVQSPRYKIIEKKQPVAFWCNPISGHNTLYWYLQNLGQGPELLIRYENEEAVDDSQLPKDRFSAERLKGVDSTLKIQPAELGDSAVYLCASSKHLNTEAFFGQGTRLTVV.

Here the CDR3 DNA reads TGTGCCAGTTGTGGGACTGGTCGAGAGGGGTTACAGCCCCAGCATTTT. Translating gives CASCGTGREGLQPQHF. The J gene is TRBJ1-5, the V gene TRBV19; D is perhaps TRBD1 (5 bases). The CDR3 spans 16 residues. CDR1 is LNHDA and CDR2 is SQIVND in the germline V gene (reference sequence). V dropped 8 bases and J dropped 7 bases, with 24 bases sitting between them.

The V and J genes are TRBV4-1 and TRBJ2-7; TRBD2 aligns across 7 bases. J was trimmed by 2 bases and V by 2 bases; bases with no gene match: 0. Germline V lookup: CDR1 MGHRA, CDR2 YSYEKL. There are 13 residues in the CDR3. The CDR3 DNA follows: TGCGCCAGCAGCCAAAGCGGGGCCTACGAGCAGTACTTC. The encoded protein is CASSQSGAYEQYF.

The chain couples TRBV28 to TRBJ2-7; D is perhaps TRBD1 (6 bases). This CDR3 region has 13 residues. Germline V gene sequence: CDR1 MDHEN, CDR2 SYDVKM. V was pared by 5 bases and J by 6 bases, with 14 bases between. CDR3 protein: CASSHRELGEQYF. The CDR3 bases are TGTGCCAGCAGTCACAGGGAGCTGGGCGAGCAGTACTTC.

The chain links TRBV12-2 to TRBJ1-1. TRBV12-2 is marked as a pseudogene. The CDR3 totals 19 residues. CDR3 coding DNA: TGTGCAAGTCGCTCCATGCGGGCAGGATCACCCTTTATGAACACTGAAGCTTTCTTT. It codes for CASRSMRAGSPFMNTEAFF.

This chain joins TRBV6-4 and TRBJ1-5; 9 positions agree with TRBD1. CDR1 is MRHNA, CDR2 SNTAGT, per germline. The CDR3 consists of 18 residues. V shed 2 bases, J shed 6 bases, and the junction held 14 bases outside the gene matches. CDR3 region: CASSDGIRTGEGRQPQHF. CDR3 in DNA: TGTGCCAGCAGTGACGGTATCAGGACAGGGGAGGGTCGTCAGCCCCAGCATTTT.

This rearrangement joins TRBV5-6 to TRBJ1-5; perhaps TRBD1 as D (6 bases). The length of the CDR3 is 17 residues. Trimming took 4 bases from V and 0 from J, leaving 17 bases between them. The germline V gene has CDR1 SGHDT and CDR2 YYEEEE. For the CDR3, the DNA is TGTGCCAGCAGCGCTGGGGGACAAAAATATAGCAATCAGCCCCAGCATTTT. The encoded protein is CASSAGGQKYSNQPQHF.

V and J are TRBV9 and TRBJ1-2; 9 bases match TRBD1. V dropped 0 bases and J dropped 6; count of bases not matched to a gene: 15. The CDR3 runs 18 residues. Germline V gene data show CDR1 as SGDLS and CDR2 as YYNGEE. CDR3 loop: CASSVAVVGTGKRDGYTF. CDR3 DNA: TGTGCCAGCAGCGTAGCCGTAGTAGGGACAGGGAAAAGGGATGGCTACACCTTC. Full variable domain (missing parts from reference TRBV9 and TRBJ1-2): DSGVTQTPKHLITATGQRVTLRCSPRSGDLSVYWYQQSLDQGLQFLIQYYNGEERAKGNILERFSAQQFPDLHSELNLSSLELGDSALYFCASSVAVVGTGKRDGYTFGSGTRLTVV.

CDR3 sequence: CASYRGSINEQFF. For the CDR3, the DNA is TGTGCCTCCTACCGGGGGAGCATCAATGAGCAGTTCTTC. The J gene is TRBJ2-1, the V gene TRBV27; maybe TRBD2 (6 bases). Trimming took off 11 bases at V and 6 bases at J, with 17 bases between the two ends. This CDR3 has 13 residues. CDR1 MNHEY and CDR2 SMNVEV come from the germline V gene (reference sequence).

This clone appeared once. The chain joins TRBV5-1 to TRBJ2-7; TRBD1 might be the D (6 bases). Germline CDR1 and CDR2: SGHRS and YFSETQ. Trimming cost V 0 bases and J 4 bases, with 29 bases left between them. This CDR3 region has 20 residues. The CDR3 bases are TGCGCCAGCAGCTTGGGGGGAAGGGGGACCACGATCCCCCCCGGATACGAGCAGTACTTC. Translation gives CASSLGGRGTTIPPGYEQYF.

The V and J genes are TRBV28 and TRBJ1-1, with D possibly matching TRBD1 (5 bases). V was clipped by 3 bases and J by 3 bases, with 17 bases between them. Germline lookup yields CDR1 MDHEN and CDR2 SYDVKM. This CDR3 has 16 amino acids. The DNA of the CDR3 is TGTGCCAGCAGTTTGAGTGGGGCAGGGTGGGACACTGAAGCTTTCTTT. Protein product: CASSLSGAGWDTEAFF.

This clone was observed once. The chain links TRBV19 to TRBJ2-7; TRBD2 might be the D (5 bases). V lost 0 bases to trimming and J lost 4 bases, with 13 bases between them. The germline gives CDR1 LNHDA, CDR2 SQIVND (reference sequence). The CDR3 runs to 15 residues. CDR3 amino acids: CASSIEDGGLYEQYF. The DNA for the CDR3 is TGTGCCAGTAGTATAGAAGACGGCGGACTTTACGAGCAGTACTTC.

The V call is TRBV5-6, the J call TRBJ2-2, with D possibly TRBD2 on 6 matching bases. Germline values: CDR1 SGHDT, CDR2 YYEEEE. Trimming cost V 2 bases and J 5 bases, with 16 bases left between them. The CDR3 has 16 amino acids. The CDR3 nucleotides read TGTGCCAGCAGCTTTGAATTTGCACGGGGGACCGGGGAGCTGTTTTTT. It codes for CASSFEFARGTGELFF.

With respect to this clone: The junction and the germline gene differ at one end; a read error may be behind it. This chain links TRBV28 with TRBJ1-1, with D possibly TRBD1 on 6 matching bases. The germline V gene has CDR1 MDHEN and CDR2 SYDVKM. This CDR3 spans 15 amino acids. CDR3 DNA sequence: TGTGCCAGCAGTTTGGGTGGGGGCGTGAAGACTGAAGCTTTCTTT. It codes for CASSLGGGVKTEAFF.

V gene TRBV4-1 combines with J gene TRBJ2-7; 8 nucleotides match TRBD1. V lost 3 bases, J lost 6 bases, and 7 bases stayed unmatched. The CDR3 is made up of 14 amino acids. From germline, CDR1 is MGHRA and CDR2 YSYEKL. CDR3 in amino acids: CASSHSTGTGEQYF. The CDR3 DNA follows: TGCGCCAGCAGCCATTCGACAGGGACAGGCGAGCAGTACTTC.

V is TRBV28 and J is TRBJ1-3; possible D gene TRBD1, 5 bases. This CDR3 is built from 17 residues. The V and J ends lost 3 bases and 3 bases respectively, with 18 bases between them. In germline, CDR1 is MDHEN, CDR2 SYDVKM. The DNA for the CDR3 is TGTGCCAGCAGTTTCAGGGTCGGAACAGCAAGTGGAAACACCATATATTTT. Its translation: CASSFRVGTASGNTIYF.

V gene TRBV18 combines with J gene TRBJ1-4; a possible D gene is TRBD1 (6 bases). The CDR3 has 16 residues. The germline CDR1 and CDR2 sequences are KGHSH and LQKENI. V was cut by 1 base and J by 7 bases, with 16 bases left in between. The CDR3 bases are TGTGCCAGCTCACCACGCCAATTCAGGGGTAGTGAAAAACTGTTTTTT. Translated, it gives CASSPRQFRGSEKLFF.

The rearrangement links TRBV4-1 to TRBJ2-7; perhaps TRBD1 as D (6 bases). The germline V gene encodes CDR1 MGHRA and CDR2 YSYEKL. The CDR3 covers 14 residues. Trimming removed 3 bases at V and 5 bases at J, with 14 bases between. The CDR3 nucleotides are TGCGCCAGCAGCCACCAGGGGATTAGGAACGAGCAGTACTTC. This gives the protein CASSHQGIRNEQYF.

The chain recombines TRBV5-1 with TRBJ2-7; D is unclear. Germline V CDR1 and CDR2: SGHRS, YFSETQ. The V end lost 0 bases, the J end lost 3 bases, and 13 bases lay between the germline ends. This CDR3 spans 15 amino acids. The CDR3 coding sequence is TGCGCCAGCAGCTTGGACAGCCTGAATCTCTACGAGCAGTACTTC. It specifies CASSLDSLNLYEQYF.

The rearrangement joins TRBV7-9 to TRBJ1-1; tentative D call: TRBD1 (5 bases). CDR1 and CDR2 from the germline V gene are SEHNR and FQNEAQ (reference sequence). The CDR3 has 13 residues. V lost 1 base and J 11 bases, leaving 14 bases between the germline ends. The CDR3 loop is CASSLEGPEGAFF. For the CDR3, the DNA is TGTGCCAGCAGCTTAGAGGGTCCGGAGGGGGCTTTCTTT.

The V gene is TRBV7-8, the J gene TRBJ1-1, with 10 bases identical to TRBD1. Germline V gives CDR1 SGHVS, CDR2 FQNEAQ. The CDR3 loop spans 16 amino acids. With V trimmed by 5 bases and J by 1 base, 7 bases remained unmatched. CDR3 DNA: TGTGCCAGCAGCCTGGGACAGGGGTTTGGGAACACTGAAGCTTTCTTT. Translating it yields CASSLGQGFGNTEAFF.

The chain has TRBV28 and TRBJ2-7; 9 nucleotides align to TRBD1. The V gene end was trimmed by 5 bases and the J gene end by 6 bases; junction bases not matched to a gene: 5. This CDR3 contains 13 residues. CDR1 and CDR2 (germline): MDHEN, SYDVKM. The CDR3 spells CASSARQGGEQYF. DNA for the CDR3: TGTGCCAGCAGTGCACGACAGGGGGGCGAGCAGTACTTC. Filled out from reference TRBV28 and TRBJ2-7, the complete variable domain reads DVKVTQSSRYLVKRTGEKVFLECVQDMDHENMFWYRQDPGLGLRLIYFSYDVKMKEKGDIPEGYSVSREKKERFSLILESASTNQTSMYLCASSARQGGEQYFGPGTRLTVT.

The chain joins TRBV5-1 to TRBJ2-5; D is possibly TRBD1 (7 bases). CDR3 length equals 15 residues. The germline V and J ends were trimmed by 1 base and 3 bases, with 13 bases remaining between them. Germline V lookup: CDR1 SGHRS, CDR2 YFSETQ. The CDR3 reads CASSLSQGGEETQYF. As DNA, the CDR3 is TGCGCCAGCAGCTTGTCCCAGGGGGGAGAAGAGACCCAGTACTTC. Full variable domain (outside the CDR3, taken from reference TRBV5-1 and TRBJ2-5): KAGVTQTPRYLIKTRGQQVTLSCSPISGHRSVSWYQQTPGQGLQFLFEYFSETQRNKGNFPGRFSGRQFSNSRSEMNVSTLELGDSALYLCASSLSQGGEETQYFGPGTRLLVL.

The rearrangement joins TRBV6-5 to TRBJ2-7, with 12 positions matching TRBD1. Germline assignment: CDR1 MNHEY and CDR2 SVGAGI. The CDR3 spans 15 residues. With 5 bases clipped from V and 4 bases from J, the junction kept 6 bases outside the gene matches. The CDR3 sequence is CASSNRDRGLYEQYF. The CDR3 DNA is TGTGCCAGCAGTAACCGGGACAGGGGGCTTTACGAGCAGTACTTC.

The chain is built from TRBV9 and TRBJ2-3, with 7 bases aligning to TRBD2. J gave up 1 base and V 3 bases, and 5 bases lay outside the gene matches. This CDR3 region has 15 residues. The germline V gene encodes CDR1 SGDLS and CDR2 YYNGEE. The CDR3 nucleotides are TGTGCCAGCAGCGCTCGGGAGGAACGCACAGATACGCAGTATTTT. It specifies CASSAREERTDTQYF. Full variable domain (rest looked up from reference TRBV9 and TRBJ2-3): DSGVTQTPKHLITATGQRVTLRCSPRSGDLSVYWYQQSLDQGLQFLIQYYNGEERAKGNILERFSAQQFPDLHSELNLSSLELGDSALYFCASSAREERTDTQYFGPGTRLTVL.

The chain uses TRBV7-2 and TRBJ1-3, with 10 bases lining up with TRBD1. The CDR3 runs to 15 residues. Germline trimming cut 1 base from V and 3 bases from J; bases unmatched to any gene: 0. Per the germline V gene, CDR1 is SGHTA and CDR2 is FQGNSA. The CDR3 bases are TGTGCCAGCAGCTTAGGGACAGGGGGTGGAAACACCATATATTTT. It encodes CASSLGTGGGNTIYF.

The V and J genes are TRBV30 and TRBJ2-3; TRBD2 aligns across 13 bases. Germline assignment: CDR1 GTSNPN and CDR2 SVGIG (reference sequence). Germline trimming cut 6 bases from V and 4 bases from J; bases unmatched to any gene: 7. The CDR3 spans 15 residues. CDR3 protein: CACPGTSGIPDTQYF. The CDR3 DNA is TGTGCCTGCCCTGGGACTAGCGGGATCCCAGATACGCAGTATTTT.

The CDR3 spells CASTQTPSGTDTQYF. The CDR3, as DNA: TGTGCCAGCACCCAGACCCCGAGCGGGACAGATACGCAGTATTTT. The J gene is TRBJ2-3, the V gene TRBV5-4; the D gene is possibly TRBD2 (6 bases). The CDR3 totals 15 residues. Trimming took 6 bases from V and 3 from J, leaving 17 bases between them. Germline V CDR1 and CDR2: SGHNT, YYREEE (reference sequence). Using reference TRBV5-4 and TRBJ2-3 for the parts outside the CDR3, the full variable domain is ETGVTQSPTHLIKTRGQQVTLRCSSQSGHNTVSWYQQALGQGPQFIFQYYREEENGRGNFPPRFSGLQFPNYSSELNVNALELDDSALYLCASTQTPSGTDTQYFGPGTRLTVL.

The rearrangement uses TRBV4-3 and TRBJ1-4; D gene ambiguous. The ends were cut back, 3 bases at V and 6 bases at J, with 14 bases in the middle. The CDR3 contains 15 residues. Looked up from germline, CDR1 is LGHNA and CDR2 is YSLEER. The CDR3 region is CASSQLPGEDEKLFF. CDR3 in DNA: TGCGCCAGCAGCCAGCTCCCGGGTGAAGATGAAAAACTGTTTTTT.